One sample yielded the 31 T cell receptor beta chains listed below, sequenced in a study of post-analysis software for immune sequencing data. Regarding the study as a whole: TRBV segments more frequent in patients than in controls numbered a few and included TRBV5-6, TRBV5-1 and TRBV20-1.

The antigens these receptors bind are not known. Carried by the TCR beta cDNA libraries were unique molecular identifiers. Each CDR3 protein gets one entry after TCRdb re-called the PCR reads with MiXCR. The sample lists hundreds of thousands of distinct CDR3 sequences, roughly 27% occurring once. The specimen was blood. Source of these receptors: a girl aged 10 to 17 with multiple sclerosis.

V usage is TRBV20-1 and J usage is TRBJ1-2, with D hard to call. Germline values: CDR1 DFQATT, CDR2 SNEGSKA (reference sequence). This CDR3 spans 13 amino acids. The germline V and J ends were trimmed by 0 bases and 3 bases, with 8 bases remaining between them. The CDR3: CSARDTTDYGYTF. The CDR3 DNA sequence: TGCAGTGCTAGAGATACCACAGACTATGGCTACACCTTC.

The chain recombines TRBV29-1 with TRBJ2-4; 10 bases are shared with TRBD2. J lost 1 base, V lost 8 bases, and 5 bases had no gene match. Germline V gives CDR1 SQVTM, CDR2 ANQGSEA. This CDR3 is built from 14 residues. The CDR3: CSPWGLAAKNIQYF. CDR3 in DNA: TGCAGCCCCTGGGGACTAGCGGCCAAAAACATTCAGTACTTC.

The chain combines TRBV27 with TRBJ2-5, with 10 bases identical to TRBD2. The J call is doubtful: the DNA matches TRBJ2-7 better. This CDR3 has 14 amino acids. CDR1 MNHEY and CDR2 SMNVEV come from the germline V gene (reference sequence). The CDR3 DNA reads TGTGCCAGCAGCGAACTAGCGGGGCCCTACGAGCAGTACTTC. As protein: CASSELAGPYEQYF.

The V and J genes are TRBV6-6 and TRBJ1-2, with 7 bases matching TRBD1. This CDR3 region has 14 residues. With V trimmed by 0 bases and J by 8 bases, 6 bases remained unmatched. Germline V CDR1 and CDR2: MNHNY, SVGAGI (reference sequence). CDR3 in amino acids: CASSYSRQGEGYTF. In nucleotides, the CDR3 is TGTGCCAGCAGTTACTCGAGGCAGGGGGAGGGCTACACCTTC.

This clonotype has only a few counts. The genes are TRBV28 and TRBJ1-2; 7 bases agree with TRBD1. This CDR3 is 13 amino acids long. Germline assignment: CDR1 MDHEN and CDR2 SYDVKM. The J segment lost 7 bases and the V segment lost 9 bases, leaving 11 bases of the junction unmatched. In DNA, the CDR3 is TGTGCCAGTACCCCGGGACAGACTCCTGGCTACACCTTC. It translates to CASTPGQTPGYTF.

The table lists this clonotype with a few counts. The chain carries TRBV4-1 and TRBJ2-5; D may be TRBD2 (6 bases). V gave up 4 bases and J gave up 1 base, with 10 bases separating them. CDR3 length: 14 amino acids. Germline lookup yields CDR1 MGHRA and CDR2 YSYEKL. The CDR3 reads CASSRGTVQETQYF. CDR3 in DNA: TGCGCCAGCAGCCGCGGGACCGTCCAAGAGACCCAGTACTTC.

The table lists this clonotype with a few counts. The chain links TRBV7-9 to TRBJ1-5, with 10 bases aligning to TRBD1. V was pared by 3 bases and J by 15 bases, with 5 bases of the junction left unmatched. The CDR3 length is 12 residues. Germline V lookup: CDR1 SEHNR, CDR2 FQNEAQ (reference sequence). This CDR3 reads CASSLGQGKWHF. CDR3 nucleotides: TGTGCCAGCAGCTTGGGACAGGGGAAGTGGCATTTT.

The gene calls are TRBV9 and TRBJ2-7; a possible D gene is TRBD1 (6 bases). Near its end, the DNA agrees better with TRBJ2-5, so the J call may be wrong. CDR3 length: 14 residues. Germline CDR1 is SGDLS and CDR2 is YYNGEE. CDR3 nucleotides: TGTGCCAGCAGCGTACAGGGGATCAGAGAGACCCAGTACTTC. This codes for CASSVQGIRETQYF.

The gene calls are TRBV29-1 and TRBJ2-5; possible D gene TRBD2, 6 bases. Trimming took 1 base from V and 9 from J, leaving 15 bases between them. CDR3 length equals 13 residues. Per germline, CDR1 SQVTM and CDR2 ANQGSEA. Here the CDR3 reads CSVEGGGLRAQYF. The CDR3 bases are TGCAGCGTTGAAGGTGGGGGGTTGAGGGCCCAGTACTTC.

This clonotype was seen at least ten times. The chain has TRBV29-1 and TRBJ1-4; TRBD1 matches 7 bases. This CDR3 comprises 13 residues. The germline CDR1 and CDR2 sequences are SQVTM and ANQGSEA. After removal of 5 bases from V and 4 bases from J, the junction contained 4 bases not matched to a gene. DNA for the CDR3: TGCAGCGTTTATGGACAGGTTAATGAAAAACTGTTTTTT. Its translation is CSVYGQVNEKLFF.

This clonotype was seen a handful of times. CDR3 sequence: CASSLDEGGGLQPQHF. In DNA form, the CDR3 reads TGTGCCAGCAGCTTAGACGAGGGGGGAGGCCTACAGCCCCAGCATTTT. The chain combines TRBV7-9 with TRBJ1-5; TRBD1 is a possible D gene (6 bases). V lost 1 base to trimming and J lost 7 bases, with 17 bases between them. This CDR3 has 16 residues. Germline V gene sequence: CDR1 SEHNR, CDR2 FQNEAQ (reference sequence).

The chain joins TRBV5-1 to TRBJ2-1; a possible D gene is TRBD2 (6 bases). This CDR3 has 15 amino acids. V was shortened by 3 bases and J by 5 bases, with 15 bases between the two germline ends. The germline V gene has CDR1 SGHRS and CDR2 YFSETQ. In nucleotides, the CDR3 is TGCGCCAGCAGCTCACCGAGACTAGGCCACAATGAGCAGTTCTTC. This codes for CASSSPRLGHNEQFF.

The V gene is TRBV7-2, the J gene TRBJ2-2; TRBD2 agrees at 8 bases. CDR1 SGHTA and CDR2 FQGNSA come from the germline V gene. The CDR3 has 17 residues. With V trimmed by 5 bases and J by 6 bases, 14 bases remained unmatched. The CDR3 region has the DNA TGTGCCAGCAGCCGATCACTAGCGGAAGTTAACGCCGGGGAGCTGTTTTTT. It codes for CASSRSLAEVNAGELFF.

This chain links TRBV12-3 or TRBV12-4 with TRBJ2-1, with D uncertain. Trimming removed 4 bases at V and 0 bases at J, with 7 bases between. The CDR3 runs to 14 residues. Here the CDR3 reads CASSWEFSYNEQFF. The CDR3 DNA is TGTGCCAGCAGTTGGGAATTCTCCTACAATGAGCAGTTCTTC.

The V and J genes are TRBV7-2 and TRBJ1-6; 10 positions agree with TRBD1. The CDR3 is made up of 17 amino acids. The J segment lost 3 bases and the V segment lost 5 bases, leaving 7 bases of the junction unmatched. CDR1 and CDR2 (germline): SGHTA, FQGNSA. The CDR3 coding sequence is TGTGCCAGCAGCCGACAGGGGGCCGCCGGCTATAATTCACCCCTCCACTTT. The encoded protein is CASSRQGAAGYNSPLHF. The full variable domain, in which reference TRBV7-2 and TRBJ1-6 provide the parts outside the CDR3, is GAGVSQSPSNKVTEKGKDVELRCDPISGHTALYWYRQSLGQGLEFLIYFQGNSAPDKSGLPSDRFSAERTGGSVSTLTIQRTQQEDSAVYLCASSRQGAAGYNSPLHFGNGTRLTVT.

This rearrangement joins TRBV20-1 to TRBJ1-1; weak D call: TRBD1 (5 bases). V lost 6 bases and J lost 4, with 15 bases in between. Germline CDR1 DFQATT, CDR2 SNEGSKA (reference sequence). The CDR3 extends over 13 amino acids. CDR3 in DNA: TGCAGTGCCCCGGGGGTCGGGAGCACTGAAGCTTTCTTT. Protein: CSAPGVGSTEAFF.

The rearrangement links TRBV20-1 to TRBJ2-1; 12 positions match TRBD2. This CDR3 contains 16 residues. Germline CDR1 DFQATT, CDR2 SNEGSKA (reference sequence). Trimming cost V 0 bases and J 8 bases; bases outside gene matches: 8. The CDR3 coding sequence is TGCAGTGCTAGAGAAGGGGCTAGCGGGGGGGATGATGAGCAGTTCTTC. It codes for CSAREGASGGDDEQFF.

This clonotype came up a few times. This chain connects TRBV7-2 to TRBJ2-5; TRBD2 agrees at 12 bases. V was pared by 5 bases and J by 10 bases, with 5 bases of the junction left unmatched. Germline loops: CDR1 SGHTA, CDR2 FQGNSA. This CDR3 spans 13 amino acids. The CDR3 reads CASSIRLAGDQYF. The CDR3 nucleotides read TGTGCCAGCAGCATACGACTAGCGGGAGACCAGTACTTC.

This clonotype was seen a few times. The rearrangement links TRBV6-5 to TRBJ2-5; the D call may be TRBD1 or TRBD2 (6 bases each). Trimming cost V 0 bases and J 11 bases, with 22 bases left between them. Germline V lookup: CDR1 MNHEY, CDR2 SVGAGI. This CDR3 has 16 amino acids. The CDR3 here is CASSYSGGSVRGEQYF. Written as DNA, the CDR3 is TGTGCCAGCAGTTACTCGGGGGGCTCCGTCCGTGGGGAGCAGTACTTC.

This clonotype was counted many times. The DNA of the CDR3 is TGCAGTGCTAGAATGGACGACGAGCAGTACTTC. As protein: CSARMDDEQYF. The J gene is TRBJ2-7, the V gene TRBV20-1; D is unclear. This CDR3 has 11 amino acids. Germline V CDR1 and CDR2: DFQATT, SNEGSKA (reference sequence). V lost 2 bases, J lost 5 bases, and 7 bases lay in between.

This clonotype came up a few times. The chain recombines TRBV24-1 with TRBJ2-1; TRBD1 is a possible D gene (5 bases). This CDR3 is 15 amino acids long. Germline V CDR1 and CDR2: KGHDR, SFDVKD. Trimming stripped 3 bases from V and 6 bases from J, with 14 bases between. The DNA for the CDR3 is TGTGCCACCAGTGATAGGCAGGGTAGGCCCAATGAGCAGTTCTTC. Translating gives CATSDRQGRPNEQFF.

The genes are TRBV6-5 and TRBJ2-2; 8 bases agree with TRBD2. The V gene end was trimmed by 0 bases and the J gene end by 0 bases; junction bases not matched to a gene: 3. The CDR3 extends over 17 amino acids. From germline, CDR1 is MNHEY and CDR2 SVGAGI. The CDR3 bases are TGTGCCAGCAGTTACTCGACTAGCGTCGCGAACACCGGGGAGCTGTTTTTT. Translated, it gives CASSYSTSVANTGELFF.

J is TRBJ2-7 and V is TRBV3-1; D possibly uses TRBD1 or TRBD2 (5 bases each). This CDR3 spans 15 amino acids. Trimming took off 4 bases at V and 5 bases at J, with 18 bases between the two ends. From germline, CDR1 is LGHDT and CDR2 YNNKEL (reference sequence). Here the CDR3 DNA reads TGTGCCAGCAGCCCCCGGGACCCATCACCCAACGAGCAGTACTTC. Amino acids: CASSPRDPSPNEQYF.

This clonotype was picked up a small number of times. The J gene is TRBJ2-2, the V gene TRBV9; no definite D call. The CDR3 totals 13 residues. Germline V gives CDR1 SGDLS, CDR2 YYNGEE. V dropped 3 bases and J dropped 2 bases, with 5 bases sitting between them. The CDR3 nucleotides read TGTGCCAGCAGCGCCACTAACACCGGGGAGCTGTTTTTT. It is translated as CASSATNTGELFF.

Only one count was recorded for this clonotype. This may come from a read error, since a much larger clone is one base off. This sequence joins TRBV7-7 and TRBJ2-2; tentative D call: TRBD2 (5 bases). In germline, CDR1 is SSHAT, CDR2 FNYEAQ (reference sequence). The CDR3 has 14 amino acids. Here the CDR3 DNA reads TGTGCTAGCAGCTTACATGAAAGCACCGGGGAGCGGTTTTTT. Translated, it gives CASSLHESTGERFF.

This clonotype showed up just a few times. V gene TRBV6-2 or TRBV6-3 combines with J gene TRBJ2-7; perhaps TRBD1 as D (5 bases). The CDR3 loop spans 18 amino acids. Trimming cost V 5 bases and J 0 bases, with 23 bases left between them. Germline V gene sequence: CDR1 MNHEY, CDR2 SVGEGT. CDR3 bases: TGTGCCAGCAGTCACTTGATCACCGGACATGTAGACTCCTACGAGCAGTACTTC. Translated, it gives CASSHLITGHVDSYEQYF.

This clonotype has more than one count but fewer than ten. V and J are TRBV9 and TRBJ2-3; D possibly matches TRBD1 or TRBD2 (5 bases each). Germline V lookup: CDR1 SGDLS, CDR2 YYNGEE. The CDR3 contains 17 residues. Trimming left V 4 bases short and J 0 bases short, with 18 bases between. CDR3 protein: CASSPRDGPPSTDTQYF. The CDR3 nucleotides are TGTGCCAGCAGCCCCCGGGACGGACCACCTAGCACAGATACGCAGTATTTT.

The J gene is TRBJ1-4, the V gene TRBV7-9; 8 nucleotides line up with TRBD1. Germline CDR1 is SEHNR and CDR2 is FQNEAQ (reference sequence). V trimming: 0 bases; J trimming: 6 bases; junction bases outside the gene matches: 3. This CDR3 contains 15 residues. CDR3 region: CASSLAAGGYEKLFF. The CDR3, as DNA: TGTGCCAGCAGCTTAGCGGCAGGGGGCTATGAAAAACTGTTTTTT.

Notes on this clonotype: An end of the junction differs from the germline gene, which may be a read error. This chain connects TRBV29-1 to TRBJ2-1; TRBD1 or TRBD2 may be the D gene (5 bases each). This CDR3 has 14 residues. Germline CDR1 SQVTM, CDR2 ANQGSEA. This chain's CDR3 is CSVGTGTTYNEQFF. CDR3 DNA: TGCAGCGTGGGGACGGGCACTACCTACAACGAGCAGTTCTTC.

This clonotype turned up a few times. The chain employs TRBV29-1 and TRBJ2-3, with D perhaps TRBD1 (7 bases). The germline V gene encodes CDR1 SQVTM and CDR2 ANQGSEA. The CDR3 consists of 14 residues. Between the trimmed V and J ends, which lost 7 bases and 2 bases, there was a span of 16 bases. The CDR3 here is CSAWRDSTTDTQYF. CDR3 sequence (DNA): TGCAGCGCCTGGAGGGACAGCACCACAGATACGCAGTATTTT.

This clonotype was seen more than once but under ten times. The rearrangement joins TRBV7-9 to TRBJ2-5, with D perhaps being TRBD1 or TRBD2 (5 bases each). The CDR3 spans 15 residues. Trimming took 6 bases from V and 5 from J, leaving 19 bases between them. Germline CDR1 is SEHNR and CDR2 is FQNEAQ (reference sequence). CDR3 sequence reads: CASSLRGNGRETQYF. As DNA, the CDR3 is TGTGCCAGCAGTCTACGGGGCAATGGGCGGGAGACCCAGTACTTC.